These 28 T cell receptor beta chains were sequenced from one sample in a study of TIL therapy for anti-PD-1-resistant metastatic lung cancer. The immunoSEQ assay was v3. Generated by immunoSEQ multiplex PCR, the TCRdb table keeps only in-frame clones and is missing some. The data show 9,500 to 15,000 clones, 58% seen once. Time point described: pre-treatment sample, taken before nivolumab and TIL therapy. Tumor tissue came from excised metastases, mostly pleural nodules or supraclavicular lymph nodes. Sequencing was performed on tumor tissue, taken at baseline. The source of these receptors is a person aged 25 to 79 with non-small cell lung cancer.

This clone rates as large. The chain couples TRBV27 to TRBJ2-7, with 9 bases lining up with TRBD1. CDR3 length equals 14 residues. Looked up from germline, CDR1 is MNHEY and CDR2 is SMNVEV (reference sequence). V lost 5 bases, J lost 3 bases, and 5 bases stayed unmatched. The CDR3 DNA is TGTGCCAGCAGTACACAGGGGGCGAACTACGAGCAGTACTTC. The encoded protein is CASSTQGANYEQYF.

This sequence joins TRBV11-2 and TRBJ2-2; D is uncertain. With 5 bases removed from V and 4 bases from J, the gap between germline ends came to 11 bases. Looked up from germline, CDR1 is SGHAT and CDR2 is FQNNGV. The CDR3 spans 14 residues. CDR3 sequence (DNA): TGTGCCAGCAGCCCCCTATCTGTCACCGGGGAGCTGTTTTTT. Protein product: CASSPLSVTGELFF.

Only a few counts were recorded for this clone. The chain combines TRBV11-3 with TRBJ2-1, with D unresolved. CDR1 is SGHNT, CDR2 YENEEA, per germline. The CDR3 totals 12 residues. V was cut by 6 bases and J by 9 bases, with 12 bases left in between. CDR3 sequence (DNA): TGTGCCAGCAGTCTAGACTCCGGTGAGCAGTTCTTC. This encodes CASSLDSGEQFF.

This rearrangement joins TRBV24-1 to TRBJ2-2, with TRBD2 as a possible D gene (5 bases). The CDR3 has 14 amino acids. Germline V CDR1 and CDR2: KGHDR, SFDVKD. V gave up 6 bases and J gave up 0 bases, with 7 bases separating them. The CDR3 here is CATSKGANTGELFF. The CDR3 DNA follows: TGTGCCACCAGTAAGGGAGCGAACACCGGGGAGCTGTTTTTT.

J is TRBJ1-1 and V is TRBV11-3; unclear D gene. Germline V gene data show CDR1 as SGHNT and CDR2 as YENEEA. The CDR3 sequence is 13 residues long. V was pared by 6 bases and J by 1 base, with 9 bases between. This chain's CDR3 is CASSYDPNTEAFF. CDR3 sequence (DNA): TGTGCCAGCAGTTACGACCCGAACACTGAAGCTTTCTTT.

The gene calls are TRBV6-4 and TRBJ2-2; weak D call: TRBD1 (5 bases). CDR3 length: 13 amino acids. V was shortened by 2 bases and J by 6 bases, with 7 bases between the two germline ends. The germline gives CDR1 MRHNA, CDR2 SNTAGT. CDR3 nucleotide sequence: TGTGCCAGCAGTGACGCCAGGGCCGGGGAGCTGTTTTTT. It specifies CASSDARAGELFF.

Details on this clone: An end of the junction differs from the germline gene, which may be a read error. The chain combines TRBV6-5 with TRBJ2-7, with 12 bases aligning to TRBD1. Germline V gene sequence: CDR1 MNHEY, CDR2 SVGAGI. CDR3 length equals 15 residues. CDR3 sequence (DNA): TGTGCCGGCAGTCGGGGGGACAGGGGGCCCTACGAGCAGTACTTC. This encodes CAGSRGDRGPYEQYF.

The chain joins TRBV4-1 to TRBJ2-7; D perhaps matches TRBD2 (5 bases). The CDR3 is made up of 14 amino acids. With 0 bases removed from V and 4 bases from J, the gap between germline ends came to 10 bases. The germline V gene has CDR1 MGHRA and CDR2 YSYEKL. The CDR3 nucleotides read TGCGCCAGCAGCCAAGATGGGGAGAGATACGAGCAGTACTTC. Protein sequence: CASSQDGERYEQYF.

The DNA for the CDR3 is TGTGCCAGCAGCGGAGATCGGGACATTTGGGGCTACACCTTC. This sequence encodes CASSGDRDIWGYTF. This chain uses TRBV5-6 with TRBJ1-2; tentatively, D is TRBD1 (6 bases). V was pared by 4 bases and J by 8 bases, with 18 bases between. The CDR3 sequence is 14 residues long. The germline V gene encodes CDR1 SGHDT and CDR2 YYEEEE.

The sample holds a few counts of this clone. The chain couples TRBV30 to TRBJ1-3; D gene uncertain. The ends were cut back, 4 bases at V and 0 bases at J, with 4 bases in the middle. CDR3 length: 12 amino acids. The germline V gene has CDR1 GTSNPN and CDR2 SVGIG (reference sequence). The CDR3 region is CAWKGSGNTIYF. The DNA of the CDR3 is TGTGCCTGGAAGGGCTCTGGAAACACCATATATTTT.

The CDR3 region is CATSRPGQGAEKLFF. The CDR3 DNA follows: TGTGCCACCAGCAGACCTGGACAGGGTGCGGAAAAACTGTTTTTT. The chain links TRBV15 to TRBJ1-4, with 8 bases matching TRBD1. The germline V gene has CDR1 LNHNV and CDR2 YYDKDF (reference sequence). J was trimmed by 8 bases and V by 2 bases; bases with no gene match: 7. The CDR3 loop spans 15 amino acids.

The chain has TRBV12-5 and TRBJ2-5, with a possible D match to TRBD1 (6 bases). The CDR3 is made up of 13 amino acids. The V end was cut by 4 bases, the J end by 4 bases, with 10 bases between. The germline V gene has CDR1 LGHNT and CDR2 FRNRAP. CDR3 protein: CASGSGVLETQYF. In nucleotides, the CDR3 is TGTGCTAGTGGTTCAGGGGTCTTAGAGACCCAGTACTTC.

The CDR3 sequence: CASSIKASGGSSSYEQYF. The CDR3 DNA sequence: TGTGCCAGCAGTATCAAAGCTAGCGGGGGTTCGAGCTCCTACGAGCAGTACTTC. The chain carries TRBV27 and TRBJ2-7; 10 nucleotides align to TRBD2. Germline assignment: CDR1 MNHEY and CDR2 SMNVEV (reference sequence). This CDR3 region has 18 residues. Trimming removed 5 bases from V and 0 bases from J; junction bases left unmatched: 13.

The chain has TRBV4-1 and TRBJ1-2; D is unclear. The CDR3 runs to 18 residues. Germline CDR1 is MGHRA and CDR2 is YSYEKL. Trimming pared 0 bases from V and 8 bases from J, leaving 25 bases between. The CDR3 region has the DNA TGCGCCAGCAGCCAAGATTTTATAGCAGGACCGTCGTTTTACGGCTACACCTTC. Its translation is CASSQDFIAGPSFYGYTF.

In DNA, the CDR3 is TGTGCCAGCAGTTCCCTCCTGCGGGGCCAGGGGAAGTACGAGCAGTACTTC. Amino acid sequence: CASSSLLRGQGKYEQYF. The chain is built from TRBV27 and TRBJ2-7; the D call may be TRBD1 or TRBD2 (6 bases each). Germline CDR1 and CDR2: MNHEY and SMNVEV (reference sequence). Trimming removed 4 bases from V and 4 bases from J, with 23 bases in between. The CDR3 consists of 17 residues.

This clone was detected only a few times. The V and J genes are TRBV5-1 and TRBJ1-2, with D possibly being TRBD1 (5 bases). The V gene lost 0 bases and the J gene lost 6 bases, with 9 bases spanning the gap. CDR1 SGHRS and CDR2 YFSETQ come from the germline V gene. The CDR3 has 13 residues. CDR3 DNA: TGCGCCAGCAGCTTGGAAGGGGAGAATGGCTACACCTTC. It is translated as CASSLEGENGYTF.

V is TRBV30 and J is TRBJ1-2; tentatively, D is TRBD1 (6 bases). The CDR3 extends over 11 amino acids. From germline, CDR1 is GTSNPN and CDR2 SVGIG (reference sequence). V lost 7 bases and J 4 bases, leaving 10 bases between the germline ends. This CDR3 is CALQQGYGYTF. In nucleotides, the CDR3 is TGTGCCTTACAACAGGGCTATGGCTACACCTTC.

This chain connects TRBV5-5 to TRBJ2-1; D may match TRBD1 or TRBD2 (5 bases each). Germline V gene data show CDR1 as SGHKS and CDR2 as YYEKEE (reference sequence). Deletions cut 4 bases from V and 3 bases from J, with 20 bases between. This CDR3 spans 17 amino acids. CDR3 DNA: TGTGCCAGCAGCGTGGGTCCCCGGGACCTACACTACAATGAGCAGTTCTTC. As protein: CASSVGPRDLHYNEQFF. The full variable domain, with the rest looked up from reference TRBV5-5 and TRBJ2-1, is DAGVTQSPTHLIKTRGQQVTLRCSPISGHKSVSWYQQVLGQGPQFIFQYYEKEERGRGNFPDRFSARQFPNYSSELNVNALLLGDSALYLCASSVGPRDLHYNEQFFGPGTRLTVL.

V gene TRBV28 combines with J gene TRBJ1-1; D gene ambiguous. The V end was cut by 2 bases, the J end by 11 bases, with 15 bases between. The CDR3 runs to 13 residues. The germline CDR1 and CDR2 sequences are MDHEN and SYDVKM. CDR3 loop: CASSLGRQLAAFF. Here the CDR3 DNA reads TGTGCCAGCAGTTTAGGCAGACAACTGGCTGCTTTCTTT.

This clone was detected a few times. The CDR3 bases are TGTGCCAGCAGCTTGAAAACCGTGTGGCGCGAGCAGTACTTC. As protein: CASSLKTVWREQYF. The rearrangement links TRBV5-6 to TRBJ2-7; D gene uncertain. The germline V and J ends were trimmed by 1 base and 6 bases, with 14 bases remaining between them. The V gene's germline CDR1 is SGHDT and CDR2 YYEEEE. CDR3 size: 14 residues.

This clone was recorded a few times. The chain couples TRBV6-5 to TRBJ2-2; possibly TRBD1 for D (6 bases). Germline V CDR1 and CDR2: MNHEY, SVGAGI. The CDR3 spans 15 residues. Trimming pared 7 bases from V and 2 bases from J, leaving 14 bases between. The CDR3: CASTIQGFNTGELFF. CDR3 nucleotides: TGTGCCAGCACTATACAGGGTTTCAACACCGGGGAGCTGTTTTTT.

The chain recombines TRBV3-1 (or the pseudogene TRBV3-2) with TRBJ1-2; D ambiguous. Deletions cut 0 bases from V and 8 bases from J, with 16 bases between. Germline CDR1 and CDR2: LGHDT and YNNKEL (reference sequence). There are 15 residues in the CDR3. The CDR3 DNA follows: TGTGCCAGCAGCCAAGATCAAGGGTCGGGGAGGGGCTACACCTTC. Translated, it gives CASSQDQGSGRGYTF.

A single count supports this clone. CDR3: CASSERGANNEQFF. CDR3 sequence (DNA): TGCGCCAGCAGTGAGAGGGGGGCTAACAATGAGCAGTTCTTC. The genes are TRBV10-2 and TRBJ2-1; D tentatively fits TRBD1 or TRBD2 (6 bases each). This CDR3 comprises 14 residues. Between the trimmed V and J ends, which lost 2 bases and 5 bases, there was a span of 10 bases. The germline gives CDR1 WSHSY, CDR2 SAAADI.

Concerning this clone itself: At one boundary the junction diverges from the germline segment, which might be a read error. The chain employs TRBV6-5 and TRBJ1-1; a possible D gene is TRBD1 (6 bases). The CDR3 spans 13 residues. Germline values: CDR1 MNHEY, CDR2 SVGAGI. The CDR3 sequence is CASSLHEGTQPIF. The CDR3, as DNA: TGTGCCAGCAGCCTCCACGAAGGGACACAGCCTATCTTT.

The CDR3 DNA follows: TGTGCCAGCTCCCTAAGGACTAGCGGGAGTCGTCTCTCCTACAATGAGCAGTTCTTC. Amino acids: CASSLRTSGSRLSYNEQFF. J is TRBJ2-1 and V is TRBV18, with 13 bases that match TRBD2. This CDR3 is 19 amino acids long. Germline V gene data show CDR1 as KGHSH and CDR2 as LQKENI. The trim removed 6 bases at V and 0 bases at J, leaving 11 bases unmatched.

The rearrangement uses TRBV3-1 (or the pseudogene TRBV3-2) and TRBJ2-7; D gene uncertain. This CDR3 is built from 13 residues. Trimming stripped 4 bases from V and 4 bases from J, with 11 bases between. The germline V gene encodes CDR1 LGHDT and CDR2 YNNKEL (reference sequence). CDR3 DNA: TGTGCCAGCAGCCCAACGTCCGATTACGAGCAGTACTTC. Translating it yields CASSPTSDYEQYF.

The gene calls are TRBV5-1 and TRBJ1-2, with a tentative D call TRBD1 (6 bases). This CDR3 region has 13 residues. The germline CDR1 and CDR2 sequences are SGHRS and YFSETQ. Trimming took 2 bases from V and 8 from J, leaving 13 bases between them. In DNA form, the CDR3 reads TGCGCCAGCAGCTTCGATGACAGGACGGGCTACACCTTC. The encoded protein is CASSFDDRTGYTF.

Turning to this clone: A much bigger clone sits one base away, suggesting this may be a read error. Other DNA variants within this sample encode the same CDR3. The V gene is TRBV19, the J gene TRBJ1-1, with a weak D call TRBD1 (5 bases). CDR3 length: 14 residues. V was trimmed by 4 bases and J by 3 bases, leaving 12 bases between them. The V gene's germline CDR1 is LNHDA and CDR2 SQIVND (reference sequence). This chain's CDR3 is CASSTGVGDTEAFF. CDR3 DNA sequence: TGTGCCAGTAGTACGGGGGTGGGGGACACTGAAGCTTTCTTT. The full variable domain, rest sourced from reference TRBV19 and TRBJ1-1, is DGGITQSPKYLFRKEGQNVTLSCEQNLNHDAMYWYRQDPGQGLRLIYYSQIVNDFQKGDIAEGYSVSREKKESFPLTVTSAQKNPTAFYLCASSTGVGDTEAFFGQGTRLTVV.